The clone carrying this T cell receptor (beta chain) was counted between two and nine times. Its cognate antigen is unknown. The entry originates in a study of T cells in localized non-small cell lung cancer. Study results and limitations: Higher adjacent-lung clonality was associated with shorter survival. Maximal T cell clonality occurred in uninvolved adjacent lung, with tumor ranking below it. Among the top 100 tumor clones, a median about 52 appeared in adjacent lung. Sequencing, confined to only one tumor region, leaves heterogeneity possible.

Here immunoSEQ multiplex PCR was the method, and the copy in TCRdb shows in-frame clones only, minus some. The profile shows roughly 25,000 clones, 70% to 90% of them singletons. The CDR3 covers 15 residues. Germline V gene sequence: CDR1 MNHEY, CDR2 SVGAGI. V lost 4 bases and J lost 6, with 15 bases in between. The specimen comprised PBMCs, sampled before any cancer treatment. The chain carries TRBV6-5 and TRBJ2-2; D ambiguous. The clonotype originates from a man aged 35-69 years with stage II lung adenocarcinoma. The CDR3 nucleotides are TGTGCCAGCAGTTGGGGAAACAGTGGCTCCGGGGAGCTGTTTTTT. Protein sequence: CASSWGNSGSGELFF.